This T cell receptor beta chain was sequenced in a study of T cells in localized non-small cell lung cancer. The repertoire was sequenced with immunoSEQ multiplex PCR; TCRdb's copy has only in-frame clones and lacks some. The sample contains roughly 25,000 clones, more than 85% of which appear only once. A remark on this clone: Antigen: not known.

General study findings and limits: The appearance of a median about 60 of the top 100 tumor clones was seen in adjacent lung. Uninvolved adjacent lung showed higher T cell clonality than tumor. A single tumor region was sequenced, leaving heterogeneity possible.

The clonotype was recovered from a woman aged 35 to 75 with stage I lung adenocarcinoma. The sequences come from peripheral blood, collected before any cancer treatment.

CDR3 sequence (DNA): TGTGCCAGCAGTTACGGGACAGGCGAAGGGGAGCAGTACTTC. It codes for CASSYGTGEGEQYF. The chain employs TRBV6-5 and TRBJ2-7; TRBD1 aligns across 8 bases. The CDR3 runs to 14 residues. The trim removed 2 bases at V and 7 bases at J, leaving 7 bases unmatched. Germline loops: CDR1 MNHEY, CDR2 SVGAGI.